The subject of this entry is one TCR beta chain. Its antigen is not identified. Sequencing used immunoSEQ multiplex PCR; TCRdb keeps in-frame clones, though not all of them. Among over 25,000 clones listed, about 90% were seen once. The germline V gene has CDR1 SGHRS and CDR2 YFSETQ. The V and J ends lost 4 bases and 2 bases respectively, with 13 bases between them. The CDR3 spans 16 residues. This sample was included in a study of T cells in localized non-small cell lung cancer. Findings and caveats of the study: Maximal T cell clonality occurred in uninvolved adjacent lung, with tumor ranking below it. Heterogeneity is still possible, as just one tumor region was sequenced. Turning up in adjacent lung were a median around 60 of the top 100 tumor clones.

The sequence was collected from a man aged 35 to 69 with stage II lung adenocarcinoma. Sequenced here: PBMCs, sampled before any cancer treatment. The rearrangement links TRBV5-1 to TRBJ2-6; TRBD1 might be the D (6 bases). The CDR3 region is CASSENTGTGANVLTF. The CDR3 DNA reads TGCGCCAGCAGCGAAAATACAGGGACTGGGGCCAACGTCCTGACTTTC.